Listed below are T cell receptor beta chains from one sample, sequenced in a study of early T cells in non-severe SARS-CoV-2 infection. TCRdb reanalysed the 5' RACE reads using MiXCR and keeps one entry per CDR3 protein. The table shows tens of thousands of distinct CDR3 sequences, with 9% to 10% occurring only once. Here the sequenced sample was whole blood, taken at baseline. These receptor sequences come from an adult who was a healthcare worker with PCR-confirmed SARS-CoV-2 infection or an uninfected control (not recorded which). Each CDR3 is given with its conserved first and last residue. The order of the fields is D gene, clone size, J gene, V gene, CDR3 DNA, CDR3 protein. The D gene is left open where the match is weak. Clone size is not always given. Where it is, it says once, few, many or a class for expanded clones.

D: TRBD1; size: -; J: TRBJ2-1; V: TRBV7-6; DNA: TGTGCCAGCAGCAGGGACAGGGAACATGAGCAGTTCTTC; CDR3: CASSRDREHEQFF
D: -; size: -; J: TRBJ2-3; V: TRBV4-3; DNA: TGCGCCAGCAGCCTAATGGGTCAACAATTCACAGATACGCAGTATTTT; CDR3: CASSLMGQQFTDTQYF
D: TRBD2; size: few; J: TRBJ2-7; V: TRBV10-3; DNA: TGTGCCATCAGTGATTCCGGGACTAGCGGGAGGATCTACGAGCAGTACTTC; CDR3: CAISDSGTSGRIYEQYF
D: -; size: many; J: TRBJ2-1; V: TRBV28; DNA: TGTGCCAGCAGTTACACAGGGCGATCCTACAATGAGCAGTTCTTC; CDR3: CASSYTGRSYNEQFF
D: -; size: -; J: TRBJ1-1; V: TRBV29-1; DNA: TGCAGCATTGTGGGCATCTTAAACACTGAAGCTTTCTTT; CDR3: CSIVGILNTEAFF
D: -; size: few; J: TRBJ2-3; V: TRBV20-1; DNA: TGCAGTGCTCTAGACCAGCGGATAAGCACAGATACGCAGTATTTT; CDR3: CSALDQRISTDTQYF
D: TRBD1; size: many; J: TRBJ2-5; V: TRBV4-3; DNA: TGCGCCAGCAGCCAAGAGGCCAGGAGGACAGGGGAAGAGACCCAGTACTTC; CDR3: CASSQEARRTGEETQYF
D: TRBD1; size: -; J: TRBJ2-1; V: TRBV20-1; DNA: TGCAGTGCTGCGCCCCGGGACAGGGGGATCGATGAGCAGTTCTTC; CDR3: CSAAPRDRGIDEQFF
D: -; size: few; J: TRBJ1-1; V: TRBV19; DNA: TGTGCCAGTAGTCACGCAATATCAGGGGCGGCGAACACTGAAGCTTTCTTT; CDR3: CASSHAISGAANTEAFF
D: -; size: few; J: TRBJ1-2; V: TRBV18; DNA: TGTGCCAGCTCACCACCGGCGGGGTGGAACTATGGCTACACCTTC; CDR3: CASSPPAGWNYGYTF
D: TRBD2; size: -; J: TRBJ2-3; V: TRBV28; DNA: TGTGCCAGCACCGTAAGCGGGAGGGTCCTGGGCACAGATACGCAGTATTTT; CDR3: CASTVSGRVLGTDTQYF
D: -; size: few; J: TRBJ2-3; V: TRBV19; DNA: TGTGCCAGTAGCCAGGGGACGACAGATACGCAGTATTTT; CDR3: CASSQGTTDTQYF
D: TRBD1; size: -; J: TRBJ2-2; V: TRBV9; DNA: TGTGCCAGCAGCGCGACAGGGGCGGTCGCCGGGGAGCTGTTTTTT; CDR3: CASSATGAVAGELFF
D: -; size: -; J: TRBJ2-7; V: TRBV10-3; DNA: TGTGCCATCAGTGAGTCCAACAGCCCCTACGAGCAGTACTTC; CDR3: CAISESNSPYEQYF
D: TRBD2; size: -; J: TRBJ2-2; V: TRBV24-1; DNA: TGTGCCACCAGTGATCCCGCGGGAGAGGCTGGGGAGCTGTTTTTT; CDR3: CATSDPAGEAGELFF
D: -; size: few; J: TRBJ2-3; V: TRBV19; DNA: TGTGCCAGTAGTAGCGGGATGACAGATACGCAGTATTTT; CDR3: CASSSGMTDTQYF
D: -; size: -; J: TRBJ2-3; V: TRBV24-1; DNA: TGTGCCACCAGTGAACACCACAGCGATACGCAGTATTTT; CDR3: CATSEHHSDTQYF
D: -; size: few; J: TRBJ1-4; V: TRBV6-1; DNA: TGTGCCAGCACCCATCGGCGGGGAGGGAATGAAAAACTGTTTTTT; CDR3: CASTHRRGGNEKLFF